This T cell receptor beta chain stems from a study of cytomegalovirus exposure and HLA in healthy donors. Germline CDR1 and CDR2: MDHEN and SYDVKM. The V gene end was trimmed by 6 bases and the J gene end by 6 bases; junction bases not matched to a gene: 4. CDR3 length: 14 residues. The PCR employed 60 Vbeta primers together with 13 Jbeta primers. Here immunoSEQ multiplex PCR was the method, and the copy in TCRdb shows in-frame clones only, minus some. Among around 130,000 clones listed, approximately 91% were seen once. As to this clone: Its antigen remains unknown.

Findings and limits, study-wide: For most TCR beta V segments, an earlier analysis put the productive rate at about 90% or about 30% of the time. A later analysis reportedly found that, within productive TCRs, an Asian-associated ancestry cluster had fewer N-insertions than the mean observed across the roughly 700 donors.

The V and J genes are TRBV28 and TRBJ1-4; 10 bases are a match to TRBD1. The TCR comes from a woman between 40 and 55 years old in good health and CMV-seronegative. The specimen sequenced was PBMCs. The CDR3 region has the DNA TGTGCCAGCAGCAACGACAGGGGGCATGAAAAACTGTTTTTT. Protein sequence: CASSNDRGHEKLFF.